The 22 T cell receptor beta chains in this list originate from one sample, sequenced in a study of response to subunit inactivated influenza vaccine. Using its own MiXCR run on the RT-PCR reads, TCRdb lists one record per CDR3 protein. The table records 490,000 or so distinct CDR3 sequences, less than 10% of them present only once. The sample consisted of PBMCs from blood, taken about 23 months after vaccination. The receptors shown here come from a man between 50 and 75 years old who received an inactivated influenza vaccine.

The chain employs TRBV6-1 and TRBJ2-3; D call uncertain. V lost 1 base to trimming and J lost 9 bases, with 14 bases between them. The germline V gene has CDR1 MNHNS and CDR2 SASEGT. This CDR3 comprises 14 residues. CDR3 residues: CASSEDLAPRTQYF. Written as DNA, the CDR3 is TGTGCCAGCAGTGAAGACCTGGCTCCTCGGACGCAGTATTTT.

This clonotype has just a few counts. The chain couples TRBV7-2 to TRBJ1-2, with 8 positions matching TRBD1. With 1 base clipped from V and 9 bases from J, the junction kept 4 bases outside the gene matches. CDR1 is SGHTA and CDR2 is FQGNSA in the germline V gene. The CDR3 covers 13 residues. The DNA of the CDR3 is TGTGCCAGCAGCTTAGGGGGACAGGCTCGCTACACCTTC. It codes for CASSLGGQARYTF.

Ten or more counts support this clonotype. This sequence joins TRBV5-1 and TRBJ1-5; the D gene is possibly TRBD1 (5 bases). This CDR3 is built from 16 residues. Trimming stripped 4 bases from V and 0 bases from J, with 14 bases between. Per the germline V gene, CDR1 is SGHRS and CDR2 is YFSETQ. CDR3 amino acids: CASSTTGSYSNQPQHF. The DNA for the CDR3 is TGCGCCAGCAGCACCACAGGTTCCTATAGCAATCAGCCCCAGCATTTT.

The rearrangement uses TRBV27 and TRBJ2-1, with D maybe TRBD2 (6 bases). The CDR3 loop spans 12 amino acids. V lost 6 bases and J lost 8, with 11 bases in between. CDR1 MNHEY and CDR2 SMNVEV come from the germline V gene (reference sequence). The CDR3 sequence: CASRQRRDEQFF. The CDR3 DNA reads as TGTGCCAGCAGGCAGAGGAGGGATGAGCAGTTCTTC.

This clonotype has more than one count but fewer than ten. The chain links TRBV2 to TRBJ2-5, with a weak D call TRBD2 (6 bases). V was pared by 3 bases and J by 2 bases, with 10 bases between. Per the germline V gene, CDR1 is SNHLY and CDR2 is FYNNEI. CDR3 size: 14 residues. The CDR3 reads CASSESAGQETQYF. CDR3 nucleotide sequence: TGTGCCAGCAGTGAGTCCGCGGGACAAGAGACCCAGTACTTC. Supplemented by reference TRBV2 and TRBJ2-5, the full variable domain reads EPEVTQTPSHQVTQMGQEVILRCVPISNHLYFYWYRQILGQKVEFLVSFYNNEISEKSEIFDDQFSVERPDGSNFTLKIRSTKLEDSAMYFCASSESAGQETQYFGPGTRLLVL.

This clonotype turned up a few times. The rearrangement uses TRBV6-2 or TRBV6-3 and TRBJ2-3; 8 bases fit TRBD1. This CDR3 has 14 amino acids. Germline loops: CDR1 MNHEY, CDR2 SVGEGT. V lost 6 bases, J lost 12 bases, and 14 bases stayed unmatched. CDR3 sequence reads: CASRNRKQGEQQYF. Here the CDR3 DNA reads TGTGCCAGCAGGAATCGAAAACAGGGGGAACAACAGTATTTT.

The V and J genes are TRBV7-8 and TRBJ1-1; D might be TRBD1 (5 bases). CDR1 SGHVS and CDR2 FQNEAQ come from the germline V gene. The CDR3 totals 14 residues. Trimming left V 1 base short and J 1 base short, with 7 bases between. CDR3 sequence: CASSLETENTEAFF. In DNA, the CDR3 is TGTGCCAGCAGCTTAGAGACAGAGAACACTGAAGCTTTCTTT.

The chain uses TRBV7-8 and TRBJ2-7; unclear D gene. The CDR3 contains 13 residues. Germline V gives CDR1 SGHVS, CDR2 FQNEAQ. The V end lost 5 bases, the J end lost 7 bases, and 15 bases lay between the germline ends. CDR3 region: CASSQNPFGEQYF. The CDR3 coding sequence is TGTGCCAGCAGCCAGAACCCTTTCGGTGAGCAGTACTTC.

At least ten counts were recorded for this clonotype. Sequence at one end of the junction differs from germline and may be a read error. This sequence joins TRBV14 and TRBJ2-1; possible D gene TRBD2, 6 bases. The CDR3 contains 13 residues. The germline CDR1 and CDR2 sequences are SGHDN and FVKESK. Here the CDR3 DNA reads TGTGCCAGCAGCCAAGGGTCTAGCGCGCACTGGGTCTTC. As protein: CASSQGSSAHWVF.

In this sample, this clonotype turned up many times. The rearrangement joins TRBV29-1 to TRBJ2-1; 8 bases are a match to TRBD1. The CDR3 runs 14 residues. V was pared by 2 bases and J by 6 bases, with 6 bases of the junction left unmatched. Germline values: CDR1 SQVTM, CDR2 ANQGSEA. The CDR3 spells CSVEPRGLPNEQFF. Written as DNA, the CDR3 is TGCAGCGTTGAACCCAGGGGGCTACCCAATGAGCAGTTCTTC.

The sample holds many counts of this clonotype. The rearrangement joins TRBV18 to TRBJ1-4; D uncertain. CDR3 length equals 13 residues. Per germline, CDR1 KGHSH and CDR2 LQKENI. V lost 3 bases to trimming and J lost 5 bases, with 7 bases between them. The CDR3 DNA follows: TGTGCCAGCTCACCGCAGCGGAATGAAAAACTGTTTTTT. Its protein is CASSPQRNEKLFF. The full variable domain, its missing parts supplied by reference TRBV18 and TRBJ1-4, is NAGVMQNPRHLVRRRGQEARLRCSPMKGHSHVYWYRQLPEEGLKFMVYLQKENIIDESGMPKERFSAEFPKEGPSILRIQQVVRGDSAAYFCASSPQRNEKLFFGSGTQLSVL.

There are a few counts of this clonotype. The chain links TRBV7-3 to TRBJ2-2, with TRBD2 matching 8 bases. V lost 0 bases and J lost 10; bases outside the gene matches: 10. Germline assignment: CDR1 SGHTA and CDR2 FQGTGA. The CDR3 consists of 16 residues. CDR3 bases: TGTGCCAGCAGCTTAACCCCCTTAGCGGGGCCCGAGGAGCTGTTTTTT. It yields the protein CASSLTPLAGPEELFF.

This sequence joins TRBV28 and TRBJ2-3; weak D call: TRBD2 (5 bases). Trimming cost V 5 bases and J 5 bases, with 20 bases left between them. CDR3 size: 16 residues. Looked up from germline, CDR1 is MDHEN and CDR2 is SYDVKM. The CDR3 DNA is TGTGCCAGCAGTGGAGGCTACGGGAAGGGTGTAGATACGCAGTATTTT. Amino acid sequence: CASSGGYGKGVDTQYF.

This clonotype was seen more than once but under ten times. This sequence joins TRBV20-1 and TRBJ2-7; 10 bases are shared with TRBD1. Germline trimming cut 0 bases from V and 3 bases from J; bases unmatched to any gene: 2. The CDR3 runs 14 residues. Germline CDR1 is DFQATT and CDR2 is SNEGSKA (reference sequence). CDR3 DNA sequence: TGCAGTGCTAGAGATCGGACAGGGGGCTACGAGCAGTACTTC. It yields the protein CSARDRTGGYEQYF.

The sample holds many counts of this clonotype. This chain uses TRBV10-3 with TRBJ2-1; 15 nucleotides align to TRBD2. This CDR3 is 16 amino acids long. Germline CDR1 and CDR2: ENHRY and SYGVKD. V shed 3 bases and J 7 bases; nucleotides not matched to a gene: 4. The CDR3 sequence is CAISDGLAGGWNEQFF. In DNA form, the CDR3 reads TGTGCCATCAGTGACGGACTAGCGGGAGGGTGGAATGAGCAGTTCTTC.

This clonotype was picked up many times. The chain carries TRBV9 and TRBJ2-5; 7 bases are a match to TRBD2. Germline values: CDR1 SGDLS, CDR2 YYNGEE. This CDR3 contains 14 residues. V was clipped by 4 bases and J by 4 bases; unmatched bases: 7. DNA for the CDR3: TGTGCCAGCAGCCCCCCTGGGGGGGTAGAGACCCAGTACTTC. This codes for CASSPPGGVETQYF.

This clonotype has just a few counts. This chain uses TRBV5-1 with TRBJ2-1; D possibly corresponds to TRBD2 (6 bases). The CDR3 has 14 amino acids. Trimming removed 1 base at V and 7 bases at J, with 12 bases between. Germline loops: CDR1 SGHRS, CDR2 YFSETQ. CDR3 nucleotides: TGCGCCAGCAGCTTGTCCGGGAGAGCTAATGAGCAGTTCTTC. It yields the protein CASSLSGRANEQFF.

In its sample, this clonotype was seen many times. The chain combines TRBV27 with TRBJ1-4; the match to TRBD1 covers 12 bases. Trimming at V came to 1 base and at J to 0 bases, leaving 15 bases not matched to a gene. CDR3 length: 22 amino acids. Germline V CDR1 and CDR2: MNHEY, SMNVEV (reference sequence). The CDR3 DNA is TGTGCCAGCAGTTTATACGGGACAGGGGGCTTTGGACGTTACGCAACTAATGAAAAACTGTTTTTT. Translating it yields CASSLYGTGGFGRYATNEKLFF. The whole variable domain, remainder taken from reference TRBV27 and TRBJ1-4, is EAQVTQNPRYLITVTGKKLTVTCSQNMNHEYMSWYRQDPGLGLRQIYYSMNVEVTDKGDVPEGYKVSRKEKRNFPLILESPSPNQTSLYFCASSLYGTGGFGRYATNEKLFFGSGTQLSVL.

This clonotype was counted ten times or more. This chain connects TRBV7-8 to TRBJ1-5, with 9 nucleotides matching TRBD1. The V and J ends lost 5 bases and 4 bases, in that order; junction bases with no gene match: 12. Germline CDR1 reads SGHVS; CDR2 reads FQNEAQ. The CDR3 runs 17 residues. CDR3 protein: CASSTKPGQGLNQPQHF. As DNA, the CDR3 is TGTGCCAGCAGCACTAAACCGGGACAGGGTTTGAATCAGCCCCAGCATTTT.

At least ten counts were recorded for this clonotype. The V call is TRBV12-3 or TRBV12-4, the J call TRBJ1-5; D gene uncertain. The CDR3 is 13 residues long. The ends were cut back, 5 bases at V and 4 bases at J, with 9 bases in the middle. The CDR3 sequence: CASSPDGNQPQHF. The CDR3 DNA reads as TGTGCCAGCAGTCCGGACGGTAATCAGCCCCAGCATTTT.

This clonotype has more than one count but fewer than ten. V gene TRBV7-2 combines with J gene TRBJ2-5; D gene ambiguous. The V gene's germline CDR1 is SGHTA and CDR2 FQGNSA. This CDR3 is built from 14 residues. With 1 base removed from V and 4 bases from J, the gap between germline ends came to 10 bases. The CDR3 protein is CASSLDLGTETQYF. In DNA, the CDR3 is TGTGCCAGCAGCTTAGATTTGGGTACAGAGACCCAGTACTTC.

This clonotype occurred many times. This sequence joins TRBV10-3 and TRBJ2-2; perhaps TRBD2 as D (6 bases). The CDR3 covers 14 residues. In germline, CDR1 is ENHRY, CDR2 SYGVKD. V lost 6 bases and J 0 bases, leaving 8 bases between the germline ends. CDR3 coding DNA: TGTGCCATCAGGGACTACGCGAACACCGGGGAGCTGTTTTTT. Amino acid sequence: CAIRDYANTGELFF.